The 17 T cell receptor beta chains reported below all come from one sample, sequenced in a study of cytomegalovirus exposure and HLA in healthy donors. This PCR relied on a set of 60 Vbeta primers and 13 Jbeta primers. The assay was immunoSEQ multiplex PCR, and TCRdb's table has in-frame clones only and misses some. This sample has some 110,000 clones, with roughly 69% found just once. The sequenced sample was PBMCs. The receptors come from a woman in her thirties or forties in good health and CMV-seropositive.

The chain joins TRBV30 to TRBJ2-3; 7 bases line up with TRBD2. The CDR3 contains 14 residues. V gave up 3 bases and J gave up 5 bases; unmatched junction bases: 8. Germline loops: CDR1 GTSNPN, CDR2 SVGIG (reference sequence). This CDR3 reads CAWRQLWGGDTQYF. The CDR3 DNA reads as TGTGCCTGGAGACAACTCTGGGGGGGAGATACGCAGTATTTT.

The chain links TRBV9 to TRBJ2-1; D may be TRBD2 (6 bases). With 0 bases removed from V and 5 bases from J, the gap between germline ends came to 12 bases. This CDR3 has 15 amino acids. Germline V gene sequence: CDR1 SGDLS, CDR2 YYNGEE. CDR3 sequence: CASSVEVGGDNEQFF. The CDR3 DNA follows: TGTGCCAGCAGCGTAGAGGTGGGAGGAGACAATGAGCAGTTCTTC.

The chain joins TRBV4-1 to TRBJ1-1; D is undetermined. The CDR3 has 17 residues. Germline V gene data show CDR1 as MGHRA and CDR2 as YSYEKL. Trimming shortened V by 4 bases and J by 3 bases, and 21 bases separated the two germline ends. The CDR3 DNA is TGCGCCAGCAGCCTTAACGAGGGCGCAGGTCCCTACACTGAAGCTTTCTTT. Its protein is CASSLNEGAGPYTEAFF.

This clone showed up just a few times. The chain has TRBV30 and TRBJ1-2; weak D call: TRBD1 (5 bases). Trimming shortened V by 1 base and J by 0 bases, and 12 bases separated the two germline ends. Germline values: CDR1 GTSNPN, CDR2 SVGIG (reference sequence). The CDR3 loop spans 15 amino acids. CDR3 DNA sequence: TGTGCCTGGAGTGGGATGACAGATTCTAACTATGGCTACACCTTC. Protein: CAWSGMTDSNYGYTF.

The chain links TRBV5-1 to TRBJ1-1, with D tentatively TRBD1 (6 bases). Germline V gene lookup returns CDR1 SGHRS and CDR2 YFSETQ. Trimming left V 1 base short and J 8 bases short, with 15 bases between. This CDR3 has 14 residues. For the CDR3, the DNA is TGCGCCAGCAGCTTGAAGGGGGGGCTGGAGGAAGCTTTCTTT. It translates to CASSLKGGLEEAFF.

The chain is built from TRBV2 and TRBJ2-7, with D perhaps matching TRBD1 (6 bases). Trimming removed 6 bases from V and 6 bases from J, with 18 bases in between. Germline V gene lookup returns CDR1 SNHLY and CDR2 FYNNEI. The CDR3 consists of 14 residues. The CDR3 loop reads CASRALQGKGEQYF. The CDR3 DNA reads TGTGCCAGCAGGGCCTTACAGGGAAAAGGCGAGCAGTACTTC.

This chain connects TRBV28 to TRBJ2-4; D is perhaps TRBD2 (6 bases). V was clipped by 3 bases and J by 0 bases, with 27 bases between them. The CDR3 is made up of 21 amino acids. Germline-derived CDR1 and CDR2 are MDHEN and SYDVKM. The CDR3 sequence: CASSFLPLSRRALGAKNIQYF. CDR3 nucleotide sequence: TGTGCCAGCAGTTTTCTTCCACTTAGCAGGAGGGCCCTAGGAGCCAAAAACATTCAGTACTTC.

This clone occurred a few times. The gene calls are TRBV9 and TRBJ2-3; no clear D. Germline values: CDR1 SGDLS, CDR2 YYNGEE. Trimming shortened V by 4 bases and J by 1 base, and 10 bases separated the two germline ends. This CDR3 is 14 amino acids long. The CDR3 bases are TGTGCCAGCAGCTCCCGGTTTGGCACAGATACGCAGTATTTT. Protein product: CASSSRFGTDTQYF.

Only a few counts were recorded for this clone. The V gene is TRBV28, the J gene TRBJ2-7, with 8 bases matching TRBD1. Germline loops: CDR1 MDHEN, CDR2 SYDVKM. The trim removed 8 bases at V and 3 bases at J, leaving 9 bases unmatched. This CDR3 is 14 amino acids long. The CDR3 sequence: CASGQRQGRYEQYF. The CDR3 DNA reads TGTGCCAGCGGACAAAGACAGGGGCGCTACGAGCAGTACTTC.

This clone was seen more than once but under ten times. The genes are TRBV6-5 and TRBJ1-2, with 9 bases lining up with TRBD1. The germline V gene encodes CDR1 MNHEY and CDR2 SVGAGI. After removal of 6 bases from V and 6 bases from J, the junction contained 8 bases not matched to a gene. The CDR3 runs 14 residues. CDR3 in DNA: TGTGCCAGCAGGAAGACGGGACAGGGAGATGGCTACACCTTC. Amino acids: CASRKTGQGDGYTF.

The rearrangement joins TRBV19 to TRBJ1-2; D gene unclear. The germline gives CDR1 LNHDA, CDR2 SQIVND (reference sequence). V lost 7 bases and J 5 bases, leaving 11 bases between the germline ends. The CDR3 spans 12 residues. The chain's CDR3 is CASTTDPYGYTF. CDR3 bases: TGTGCCAGTACCACAGACCCGTATGGCTACACCTTC.

This clone was counted a single time. The chain uses TRBV16 and TRBJ2-1; TRBD2 agrees at 10 bases. Trimming took 3 bases from V and 4 from J; bases not matched to a gene: 12. The CDR3 is 18 residues long. Germline V lookup: CDR1 KGHSY, CDR2 FQNENV. The DNA for the CDR3 is TGTGCCAGCAGCCAGACCGGACTAGCGGAACTTGGGTACAATGAGCAGTTCTTC. Its translation is CASSQTGLAELGYNEQFF.

V and J are TRBV10-3 and TRBJ2-5; possible D gene TRBD2, 6 bases. Trimming left V 1 base short and J 5 bases short, with 20 bases between. This CDR3 comprises 17 residues. Germline loops: CDR1 ENHRY, CDR2 SYGVKD. Written as DNA, the CDR3 is TGTGCCATCAGTGAGTTATTGAGGACATCAGGAGGGGAGACCCAGTACTTC. Its translation is CAISELLRTSGGETQYF.

Only one count was recorded for this clone. This chain links TRBV4-3 with TRBJ2-1, with a possible D match to TRBD1 (5 bases). Germline values: CDR1 LGHNA, CDR2 YSLEER. The CDR3 extends over 13 amino acids. The V end lost 4 bases, the J end lost 5 bases, and 9 bases lay between the germline ends. CDR3 in DNA: TGCGCCAGCAGCCGGGGCATAGACAATGAGCAGTTCTTC. This codes for CASSRGIDNEQFF.

The CDR3 loop reads CASSQERGSPGEQYF. Here the CDR3 DNA reads TGCGCCAGCAGCCAAGAGAGGGGGAGTCCGGGCGAGCAGTACTTC. This chain connects TRBV4-3 to TRBJ2-5, with TRBD1 as a possible D gene (6 bases). The last part of the DNA fits TRBJ2-7 better; the J call may be wrong. Germline V gene sequence: CDR1 LGHNA, CDR2 YSLEER. CDR3 length equals 15 residues.

The chain recombines TRBV14 with TRBJ2-2; no definite D call. Germline assignment: CDR1 SGHDN and CDR2 FVKESK. Trimming took off 3 bases at V and 1 base at J, with 3 bases between the two ends. The CDR3 has 13 amino acids. The CDR3 nucleotides are TGTGCCAGCAGCCATCAGAACACCGGGGAGCTGTTTTTT. Protein product: CASSHQNTGELFF.

This clone was detected a few times. V usage is TRBV6-5 and J usage is TRBJ1-2; D remains ambiguous. The V and J ends lost 7 bases and 1 base respectively, with 7 bases between them. Germline V gene lookup returns CDR1 MNHEY and CDR2 SVGAGI. The CDR3 is 12 amino acids. CDR3 residues: CASKGSNYGYTF. CDR3 bases: TGTGCCAGCAAAGGGAGTAACTATGGCTACACCTTC.